Here is one T cell receptor beta chain with its context. Its specificity is unknown. The source of the sample is a study of T cell responses to AZD1222 COVID-19 vaccine. Whole-study results and caveats: Regions 160-218 and 743-854 dominated among vaccine-associated CD4 TCRs spanning spike. Elevations in Spike-specific TCR breadth and depth followed administration of two AZD1222 doses.

The repertoire was sequenced with immunoSEQ multiplex PCR; TCRdb's copy has only in-frame clones and lacks some. The sample comprises under 70,000 clones, 84% of which are singletons, and 21% rests with the top ten. CDR3 length: 15 residues. The germline CDR1 and CDR2 sequences are LNHDA and SQIVND (reference sequence). Germline trimming cut 3 bases from V and 10 bases from J; bases unmatched to any gene: 12. Here the sequenced sample was peripheral blood, taken on day 0 of AZD1222 vaccination. The chain is built from TRBV19 and TRBJ1-5; 7 bases are shared with TRBD1. This receptor was obtained from an adult in good health. The DNA for the CDR3 is TGTGCCAGTAGTATCCCAACGACAGGGTTGAAACCCCAGCATTTT. Residues: CASSIPTTGLKPQHF.